One sample yielded the 9 T cell receptor beta chains listed below, sequenced in a study of human T cells and chemical hapten exposure. The time point here: pre-sensitization, week 0. Specified treatment: therapeutic diphenylcyclopropenone sensitization with weekly scalp DPC. TCRdb analysed the RACE reads with MiXCR anew, one entry per CDR3 protein. Of around 350,000 distinct CDR3 sequences in the sample, 5% to 6.5% are singletons; the top ten hold about 8.7%. Sequencing was performed on whole blood, taken in connection with sensitization to the hapten diphenylcyclopropenone (DPC). Source of these receptors: a young woman with alopecia areata. Some clones in this sample may be carry-over from other donors' samples.

This chain links TRBV7-9 with TRBJ2-3, with 13 nucleotides matching TRBD2. The V and J ends lost 7 bases and 0 bases, in that order; junction bases with no gene match: 7. In germline, CDR1 is SEHNR, CDR2 FQNEAQ (reference sequence). CDR3 length: 17 residues. The CDR3 protein is CASIQGLAGPSTDTQYF. The CDR3 DNA follows: TGTGCCAGCATACAGGGACTAGCGGGACCTAGCACAGATACGCAGTATTTT. Combining the CDR3 with reference TRBV7-9 and TRBJ2-3 gives the whole variable domain DTGVSQNPRHKITKRGQNVTFRCDPISEHNRLYWYRQTLGQGPEFLTYFQNEAQLEKSRLLSDRFSAERPKGSFSTLEIQRTEQGDSAMYLCASIQGLAGPSTDTQYFGPGTRLTVL.

This clonotype has at least ten counts. This chain connects TRBV11-2 to TRBJ2-3; D may be TRBD1 (6 bases). The CDR3 is 12 residues long. The V gene lost 6 bases and the J gene lost 8 bases, with 12 bases spanning the gap. Germline lookup yields CDR1 SGHAT and CDR2 FQNNGV. The CDR3 is CASSHGGGTQYF. In DNA form, the CDR3 reads TGTGCCAGCAGTCATGGGGGCGGTACGCAGTATTTT.

This clonotype was seen a handful of times. The rearrangement links TRBV6-6 to TRBJ2-7; 12 bases line up with TRBD1. With V trimmed by 6 bases and J by 6 bases, 6 bases remained unmatched. The length of the CDR3 is 14 residues. Germline V CDR1 and CDR2: MNHNY, SVGAGI (reference sequence). The CDR3 nucleotides read TGTGCCAGCAGGCTCCGGGACAGGGGGCTCGAGCAGTACTTC. This translates into CASRLRDRGLEQYF.

In its sample, this clonotype was seen many times. V usage is TRBV28 and J usage is TRBJ1-4; no clear D. Germline V gene lookup returns CDR1 MDHEN and CDR2 SYDVKM. The CDR3 spans 20 residues. V gave up 5 bases and J gave up 0 bases, with 25 bases separating them. CDR3 DNA: TGTGCCAGCAGTCCCTGGCCATCAAGCGGAGGAACCGCAACTAATGAAAAACTGTTTTTT. This sequence encodes CASSPWPSSGGTATNEKLFF.

This clonotype was picked up a small number of times. The gene calls are TRBV11-2 and TRBJ1-4, with 9 positions matching TRBD1. The CDR3 has 15 amino acids. Germline CDR1 SGHAT, CDR2 FQNNGV. V trimming: 5 bases; J trimming: 1 base; junction bases outside the gene matches: 2. The CDR3 sequence: CASSHRGQTNEKLFF. The CDR3 DNA sequence: TGTGCCAGCAGCCACAGGGGGCAAACTAATGAAAAACTGTTTTTT.

There are a few counts of this clonotype. The rearrangement links TRBV4-2 to TRBJ1-2; TRBD1 might be the D (5 bases). With 0 bases removed from V and 8 bases from J, the gap between germline ends came to 19 bases. The CDR3 is 16 residues long. Germline V lookup: CDR1 LGHNA, CDR2 YNFKEQ. The CDR3 region has the DNA TGTGCCAGCAGCCAAGATCCGGGACGGGCGGGTTTAGGCTACACCTTC. Protein: CASSQDPGRAGLGYTF.

The chain uses TRBV6-2 or TRBV6-3 and TRBJ2-6; D gene ambiguous. Germline loops: CDR1 MNHEY, CDR2 SVGEGT. The CDR3 has 19 amino acids. Trimming stripped 2 bases from V and 0 bases from J, with 17 bases between. The CDR3 nucleotides are TGTGCCAGCAGTTACCGGGTTCTAAGCCTAATCTCTGGGGCCAACGTCCTGACTTTC. Protein: CASSYRVLSLISGANVLTF.

The chain carries TRBV7-3 and TRBJ2-2, with 13 bases that match TRBD2. CDR1 is SGHTA and CDR2 is FQGTGA in the germline V gene. V lost 5 bases and J lost 3; bases outside the gene matches: 9. CDR3 length: 18 amino acids. This chain's CDR3 is CASSQGLAGEPYTGELFF. CDR3 DNA: TGTGCCAGCAGCCAAGGACTAGCGGGAGAACCGTACACCGGGGAGCTGTTTTTT.

The V call is TRBV6-6, the J call TRBJ2-6, with D perhaps TRBD1 (5 bases). The CDR3 has 15 amino acids. The V and J ends lost 4 bases and 0 bases respectively, with 7 bases between them. The germline gives CDR1 MNHNY, CDR2 SVGAGI (reference sequence). The CDR3 region has the DNA TGTGCCAGCAGTTGGGGCGGCTCTGGGGCCAACGTCCTGACTTTC. It translates to CASSWGGSGANVLTF.